These 8 T cell receptor beta chains came from one sample sequenced in a study of CD8 T cells in Susac syndrome. With random hexamers, reverse transcription was performed on about 0.5 to 1 ug of RNA. Each CDR3 protein is one row after TCRdb ran MiXCR on the immunoSEQ multiplex PCR reads. The repertoire holds a few hundred thousand distinct CDR3 sequences, more than 80% seen once, with about 0.12% in the top ten. Sequencing was done on a sample of CD8+ T cells from PBMCs. The receptors were gathered from a human donor with multiple sclerosis.

The chain combines TRBV10-3 with TRBJ1-5; D unresolved. The germline CDR1 and CDR2 sequences are ENHRY and SYGVKD. This CDR3 contains 14 residues. Deletions cut 0 bases from V and 6 bases from J, with 9 bases between. The CDR3 nucleotides are TGTGCCATCAGTGAGTCGACCGGGGTTCAGCCCCAGCATTTT. Protein product: CAISESTGVQPQHF.

V usage is TRBV28 and J usage is TRBJ2-2; D is ambiguous. This CDR3 is 16 amino acids long. Germline assignment: CDR1 MDHEN and CDR2 SYDVKM. The germline V and J ends were trimmed by 7 bases and 0 bases, with 15 bases remaining between them. DNA of the CDR3: TGTGCCAGCACCCCGGGTGGGCAGACGAACACCGGGGAGCTGTTTTTT. Its translation: CASTPGGQTNTGELFF.

The V and J genes are TRBV11-2 and TRBJ2-6; D unclear. Trimming took off 0 bases at V and 1 base at J, with 10 bases between the two ends. The germline CDR1 and CDR2 sequences are SGHAT and FQNNGV. This CDR3 contains 17 residues. As DNA, the CDR3 is TGTGCCAGCAGCTTAGAAGGGATATTATCTGGGGCCAACGTCCTGACTTTC. It specifies CASSLEGILSGANVLTF.

The chain is built from TRBV27 and TRBJ2-7; 7 nucleotides agree with TRBD1. V dropped 4 bases and J dropped 4; count of bases not matched to a gene: 7. Germline V gene lookup returns CDR1 MNHEY and CDR2 SMNVEV (reference sequence). This CDR3 contains 14 residues. The CDR3 bases are TGTGCCAGCAGTTGGACCTCGGGACAGTACGAGCAGTACTTC. Its protein is CASSWTSGQYEQYF.

The V and J genes are TRBV27 and TRBJ2-2; 10 bases line up with TRBD2. Trimming at V came to 5 bases and at J to 3 bases, leaving 6 bases not matched to a gene. This CDR3 contains 16 residues. The germline V gene encodes CDR1 MNHEY and CDR2 SMNVEV (reference sequence). This CDR3 is CASSPLAGAHTGELFF. CDR3 nucleotide sequence: TGTGCCAGCAGTCCCCTAGCGGGGGCCCACACCGGGGAGCTGTTTTTT.

This clonotype was seen only a few times. The chain links TRBV5-6 to TRBJ2-1; D perhaps matches TRBD2 (5 bases). V lost 2 bases and J 10 bases, leaving 13 bases between the germline ends. The CDR3 has 13 residues. Germline CDR1 and CDR2: SGHDT and YYEEEE. The CDR3 loop reads CASSFLIAREQFF. In nucleotides, the CDR3 is TGTGCCAGCAGCTTCCTGATAGCGAGGGAGCAGTTCTTC.

The chain links TRBV11-2 to TRBJ1-1; no clear D. The CDR3 is 13 residues long. Germline CDR1 and CDR2: SGHAT and FQNNGV. Trimming pared 1 base from V and 6 bases from J, leaving 9 bases between. The CDR3 DNA is TGTGCCAGCAGCTTAGGATCCGTATCTGAAGCTTTCTTT. As protein: CASSLGSVSEAFF.

V and J are TRBV27 and TRBJ1-4; 7 bases fit TRBD1. The CDR3 spans 14 residues. CDR1 is MNHEY, CDR2 SMNVEV, per germline (reference sequence). Germline trimming cut 4 bases from V and 7 bases from J; bases unmatched to any gene: 6. As DNA, the CDR3 is TGTGCCAGCAGTTCCCTGGGACAGCTTGAAAAACTGTTTTTT. Its protein is CASSSLGQLEKLFF.